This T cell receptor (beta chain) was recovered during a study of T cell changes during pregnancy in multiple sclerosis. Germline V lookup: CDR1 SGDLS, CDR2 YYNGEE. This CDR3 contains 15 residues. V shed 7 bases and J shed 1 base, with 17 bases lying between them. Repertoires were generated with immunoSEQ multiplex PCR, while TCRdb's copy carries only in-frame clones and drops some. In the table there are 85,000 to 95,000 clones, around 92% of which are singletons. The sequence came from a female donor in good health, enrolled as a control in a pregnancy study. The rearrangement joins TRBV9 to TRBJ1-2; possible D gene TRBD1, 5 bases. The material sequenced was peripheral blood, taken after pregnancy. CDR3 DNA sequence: TGTGCCAGCTCCGGGTGGGGGAGGAATAACTATGGCTACACCTTC. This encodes CASSGWGRNNYGYTF.